This T cell receptor (beta chain) was sequenced for a study of Ad26.COV2.S vaccination and SARS-CoV-2 variants. Across the study: Into the muscle, Ad26.COV2.S was dosed once or twice, 56 days apart.

Treatment specified: around 19 received Ad26.COV2.S at low or high dose, single or two shots; several received placebo; per-sample allocation not given. The study sampled participants on day 63 after the first vaccine or placebo injection. Adults aged 18-55 years in Boston included the donor. The study used a vaccine consisting of an Ad26 vector that expressed Wuhan-strain SARS-CoV-2 spike. As to this clone: Its specificity is unknown.

Clones were read by immunoSEQ multiplex PCR, and TCRdb kept only the in-frame ones, dropping some. The sample holds 430,000 or so clones, about 88% seen once. General study findings and limits: Non-spike TCR breadth was similar in vaccine and placebo recipients.

Germline loops: CDR1 SGHTA, CDR2 FQGTGA. This CDR3 comprises 12 residues. Between the trimmed V and J ends, which lost 5 bases and 5 bases, there was a span of 9 bases. The receptor was isolated from a person aged 18 to 59 who received the Ad26.COV2.S COVID-19 vaccine or a placebo. The V and J genes are TRBV7-3 and TRBJ2-5, with unresolved D. This specimen consisted of peripheral blood, obtained in a trial of Ad26.COV2.S vaccine versus placebo. In DNA form, the CDR3 reads TGTGCCAGCAGCCCTACGGGTGAGACCCAGTACTTC. Encoded protein: CASSPTGETQYF.